A selection of T cell receptor beta chains follows, all from one sample in a study of T cells in Graves' hyperthyroidism and ophthalmopathy. Via MiXCR, TCRdb re-called the multiplex PCR reads, giving one row per CDR3 protein. This sample has 300,000 to 450,000 distinct CDR3 sequences, with roughly 14% found just once. The sequenced sample consisted of blood. These receptors originate from a woman aged 55-69 years with Graves' hyperthyroidism. CDR3s include the opening cysteine and the closing phenylalanine or tryptophan. The order of the fields is clone size, V gene, J gene, D gene, CDR3 protein, CDR3 DNA. A D gene is named only where the DNA matches it firmly. Part of the rows lack a size; the others show once, few, many or a class for expanded clones.

>-|TRBV28|TRBJ1-3|TRBD1
CASSVGAGGSGNTIYF
TGTGCCAGCAGCGTAGGGGCAGGGGGCTCTGGAAACACCATATATTTT
>many|TRBV30|TRBJ1-5|-
CAWSPSGEGANQPQHF
TGTGCCTGGAGTCCCTCCGGGGAAGGGGCAAATCAGCCCCAGCATTTT
>few|TRBV4-1|TRBJ2-2|-
CASSQEGGNTGELFF
TGCGCCAGCAGCCAAGAGGGAGGGAACACCGGGGAGCTGTTTTTT
>many|TRBV5-6|TRBJ2-1|-
CASSLVAVDNEQFF
TGTGCCAGCAGCTTGGTGGCGGTAGACAATGAGCAGTTCTTC
>many|TRBV5-1|TRBJ2-1|TRBD2
CASSTTPGLGRSEQFF
TGCGCCAGCAGCACCACCCCGGGACTAGGTCGTAGTGAGCAGTTCTTC
>many|TRBV19|TRBJ1-2|-
CASTEGWRGQNYTF
TGTGCCAGTACCGAAGGATGGAGGGGCCAGAACTACACCTTC
>many|TRBV18|TRBJ2-4|-
CASSPRSNIQYF
TGTGCCAGCTCACCACGTAGTAACATTCAGTACTTC
>many|TRBV20-1|TRBJ2-7|-
CSAREVAGYEQYF
TGCAGTGCTAGAGAGGTGGCGGGGTACGAGCAGTACTTC
>-|TRBV15|TRBJ2-3|-
CATSRDNPSGQYF
TGTGCCACCAGCAGAGATAACCCCAGTGGGCAGTATTTT
>-|TRBV10-2|TRBJ2-2|-
CASSEMGLNTGELFF
TGCGCCAGCAGTGAGATGGGACTCAACACCGGGGAGCTGTTTTTT
>few|TRBV12-3/TRBV12-4|TRBJ2-7|TRBD2
CASSLTSGIHEQYF
TGTGCCAGCAGCCTGACTAGCGGGATCCACGAGCAGTACTTC
>few|TRBV30|TRBJ1-1|-
CAWSLQGNTEAFF
TGTGCCTGGAGTCTACAGGGGAACACTGAAGCTTTCTTT
>-|TRBV12-3/TRBV12-4|TRBJ1-4|-
CASSFDTSPGRGEKLFF
TGTGCCAGCAGTTTCGACACCTCCCCTGGGCGGGGTGAAAAACTGTTTTTT
>many|TRBV20-1|TRBJ2-2|TRBD2
CSAGGGTGELFF
TGCAGTGCTGGGGGGGGGACCGGGGAGCTGTTTTTT